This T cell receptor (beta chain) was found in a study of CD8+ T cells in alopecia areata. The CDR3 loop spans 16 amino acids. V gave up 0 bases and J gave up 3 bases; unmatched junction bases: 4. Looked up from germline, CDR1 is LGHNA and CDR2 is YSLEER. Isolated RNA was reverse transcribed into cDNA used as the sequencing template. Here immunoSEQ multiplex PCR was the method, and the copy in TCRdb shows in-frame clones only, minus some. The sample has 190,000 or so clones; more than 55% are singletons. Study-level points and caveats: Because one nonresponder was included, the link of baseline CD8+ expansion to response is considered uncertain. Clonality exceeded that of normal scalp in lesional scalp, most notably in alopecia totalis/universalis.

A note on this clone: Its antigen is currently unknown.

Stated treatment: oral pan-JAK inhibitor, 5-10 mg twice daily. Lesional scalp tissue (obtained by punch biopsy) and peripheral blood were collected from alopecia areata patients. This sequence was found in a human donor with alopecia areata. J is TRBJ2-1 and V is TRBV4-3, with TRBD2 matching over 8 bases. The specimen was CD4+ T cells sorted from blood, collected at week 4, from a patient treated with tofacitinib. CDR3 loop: CASSQEGTRLYNEQFF. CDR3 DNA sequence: TGCGCCAGCAGCCAAGAAGGGACTAGGCTCTACAATGAGCAGTTCTTC.